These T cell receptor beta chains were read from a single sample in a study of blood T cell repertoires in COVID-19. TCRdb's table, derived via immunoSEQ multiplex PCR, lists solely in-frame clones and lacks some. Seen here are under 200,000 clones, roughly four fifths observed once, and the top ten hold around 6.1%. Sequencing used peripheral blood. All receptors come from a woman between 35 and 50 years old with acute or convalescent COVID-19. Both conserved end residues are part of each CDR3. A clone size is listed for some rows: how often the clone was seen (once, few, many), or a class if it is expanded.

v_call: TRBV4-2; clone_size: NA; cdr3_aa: CASSERNRGGSGNEQFF
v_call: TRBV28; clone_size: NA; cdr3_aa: CASTGGTEAFF
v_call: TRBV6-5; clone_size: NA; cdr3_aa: CASSRQVGNSPLHF
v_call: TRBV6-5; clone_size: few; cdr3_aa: CASTPLTGGDEQYF
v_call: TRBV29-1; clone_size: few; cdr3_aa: CSVARVGTEAFF
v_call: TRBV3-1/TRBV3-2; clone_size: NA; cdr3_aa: CASSRQGTEAFF
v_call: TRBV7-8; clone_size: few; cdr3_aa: CASSLDAGYTGEQFF
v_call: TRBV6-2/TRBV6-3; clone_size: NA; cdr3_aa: CASSYSKEREGSYTQYF
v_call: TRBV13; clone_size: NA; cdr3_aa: CASSLASFGTGGYEQYF
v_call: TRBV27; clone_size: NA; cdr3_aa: CASSWDRNEGTQYF
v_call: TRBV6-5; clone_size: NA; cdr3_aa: CASKSAGGRETQYF
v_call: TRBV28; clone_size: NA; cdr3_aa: CASSFRGGANEQYF
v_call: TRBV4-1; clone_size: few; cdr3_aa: CASSQDGTGYEKLFF
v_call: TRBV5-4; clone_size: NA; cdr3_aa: CASSLFTGTRNTEAFF
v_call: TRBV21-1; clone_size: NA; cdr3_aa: CASSTGDGRCSNQPQHF
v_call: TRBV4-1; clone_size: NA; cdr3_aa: CASSQGDNNSPLHF
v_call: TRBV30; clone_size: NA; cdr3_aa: CAWSSGFTDTQYF
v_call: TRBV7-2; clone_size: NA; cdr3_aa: CASSLTGGTVYEQYF
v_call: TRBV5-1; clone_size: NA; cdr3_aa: CASRGGEPPLHF
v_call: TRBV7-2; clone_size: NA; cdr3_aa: CASSLGTGSNQPQHF
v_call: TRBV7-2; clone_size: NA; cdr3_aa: CASSPAGFAEYEQYF
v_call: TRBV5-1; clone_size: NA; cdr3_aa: CASSLAGDGSYEQYF
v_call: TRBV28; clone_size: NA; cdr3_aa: CASRKLAGVRTDTQYF
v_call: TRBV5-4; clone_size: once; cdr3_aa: CASSPHLTLRVDGYTF
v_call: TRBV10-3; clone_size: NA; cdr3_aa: CAISETGQEPQHF
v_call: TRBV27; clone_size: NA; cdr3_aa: CAVRSGTVNSPLHF
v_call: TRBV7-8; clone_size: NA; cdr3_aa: CASSLAQGRDGYTF
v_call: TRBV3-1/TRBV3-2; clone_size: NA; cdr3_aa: CASSQVNQGSGSPLHF
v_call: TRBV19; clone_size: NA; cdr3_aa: CASSIQQGINEQYF
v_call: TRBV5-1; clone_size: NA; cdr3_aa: CASSLFGQNHEQYF
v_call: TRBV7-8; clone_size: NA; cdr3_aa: CASSPGQDNSNQPQHF
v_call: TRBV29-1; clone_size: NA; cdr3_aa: CSVERQDAGELFF
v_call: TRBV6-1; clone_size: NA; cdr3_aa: CASSAPGQGVAGAYNEQFF
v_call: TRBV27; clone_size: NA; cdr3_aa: CASSLSTGSHSYEQYF
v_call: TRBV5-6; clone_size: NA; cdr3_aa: CASSSPWAGYNEQFF
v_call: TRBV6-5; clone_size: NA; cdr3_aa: CASSYPDRGGYTF
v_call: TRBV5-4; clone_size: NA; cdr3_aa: CASSLVDQETQYF
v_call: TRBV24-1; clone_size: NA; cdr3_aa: CATSDSGTAYYGYTF
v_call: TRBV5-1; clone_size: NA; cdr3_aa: CASRGGANTGELFF
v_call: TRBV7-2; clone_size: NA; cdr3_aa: CASSPDILAKNIQYF
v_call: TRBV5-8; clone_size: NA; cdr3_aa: CASSLGGFLGEKLFF
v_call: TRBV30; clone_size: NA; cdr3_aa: CAWSVGDYQPQHF
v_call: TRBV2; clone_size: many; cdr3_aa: CASTITPRSDGYTF
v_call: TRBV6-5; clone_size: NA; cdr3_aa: CASSYGRGQPQHF
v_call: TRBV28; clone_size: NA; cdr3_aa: CASSPSGIGNQPQHF
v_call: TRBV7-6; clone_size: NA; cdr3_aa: CASSPVAGAAYEQYF
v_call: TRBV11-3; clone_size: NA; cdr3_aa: CASSLEVSGNTGELFF
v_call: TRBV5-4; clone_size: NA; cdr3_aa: CASSLWDRESPLHF
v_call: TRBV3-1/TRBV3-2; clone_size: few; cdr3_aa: CASSPTLGGSSREQYF
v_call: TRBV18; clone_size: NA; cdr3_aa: CASSQTSGGVYEQYF